This entry describes one TCR beta chain. This record belongs to a study of control samples from healthy donors and cancer patients. The repertoire was sequenced with immunoSEQ multiplex PCR; TCRdb's copy has only in-frame clones and lacks some. The data hold 150,000 to 200,000 clones, with roughly 93% observed a single time. Germline trimming cut 6 bases from V and 2 bases from J; bases unmatched to any gene: 6. This CDR3 spans 15 amino acids. Germline CDR1 reads LNHDA; CDR2 reads SQIVND (reference sequence). Sequenced sample: blood. The TCR was taken from a woman aged 60 to 75 in good health. The rearrangement links TRBV19 to TRBJ2-1; 8 nucleotides match TRBD1. The CDR3 is CASRELDRAYNEQFF. In nucleotides, the CDR3 is TGTGCCAGTAGGGAGCTGGACAGGGCCTACAATGAGCAGTTCTTC. The whole variable domain, filled in from reference TRBV19 and TRBJ2-1, reads DGGITQSPKYLFRKEGQNVTLSCEQNLNHDAMYWYRQDPGQGLRLIYYSQIVNDFQKGDIAEGYSVSREKKESFPLTVTSAQKNPTAFYLCASRELDRAYNEQFFGPGTRLTVL.